The rows below give T cell receptor beta chains drawn from one sample of a study of cytomegalovirus exposure and HLA in healthy donors. Sequencing used immunoSEQ multiplex PCR; TCRdb keeps in-frame clones, though not all of them. This sample has tens of thousands of clones, with 78% found just once. The material sequenced was PBMCs. The receptors here all came from a woman aged 40 to 50 in good health and CMV-seronegative. Both conserved end residues are part of each CDR3. The D gene is left open where the match is weak. Expanded clones get a size class; other rows say once, few or many, or leave the size out.

v_gene: TRBV6-1
d_gene: TRBD2
abundance: once
j_gene: TRBJ2-7
len: 15
CDR3nt: TGTGCCAGCAGTGAACAGAGCGGGAGCTCCTACGAGCAGTACTTC
CDR3aa: CASSEQSGSSYEQYF

v_gene: TRBV7-2
d_gene: TRBD2
abundance: .
j_gene: TRBJ2-1
len: 17
CDR3nt: TGTGCCAGCAGCTTATCTAGGACTAGCGGGGTTTCGAGTGAGCAGTTCTTC
CDR3aa: CASSLSRTSGVSSEQFF

v_gene: TRBV4-2
d_gene: TRBD1
abundance: .
j_gene: TRBJ1-3
len: 16
CDR3nt: TGTGCCAGCAGCCCGTCTAGGGACAGCCTAGGAAACACCATATATTTT
CDR3aa: CASSPSRDSLGNTIYF

v_gene: TRBV5-1
d_gene: TRBD2
abundance: .
j_gene: TRBJ2-7
len: 15
CDR3nt: TGCGCCAGCAGCTTGGAGGCTAGCGGGATCAACGAGCAGTACTTC
CDR3aa: CASSLEASGINEQYF

v_gene: TRBV6-6
d_gene: TRBD2
abundance: .
j_gene: TRBJ2-2
len: 13
CDR3nt: TGTGCCAGCTGGGGGGGGTGGACCGGGGAGCTGTTTTTT
CDR3aa: CASWGGWTGELFF

v_gene: TRBV2
d_gene: .
abundance: .
j_gene: TRBJ1-1
len: 13
CDR3nt: TGTGCCAGCAGCGGAGGACCTACCCGTGAAGCTTTCTTT
CDR3aa: CASSGGPTREAFF

v_gene: TRBV6-1
d_gene: TRBD2
abundance: few
j_gene: TRBJ2-7
len: 15
CDR3nt: TGTGCCAGCAGTGAACTAGCGGGACCGACCTACGAGCAGTACTTC
CDR3aa: CASSELAGPTYEQYF

v_gene: TRBV6-4
d_gene: .
abundance: .
j_gene: TRBJ2-3
len: 16
CDR3nt: TGTGCCAGCAGTGACTCCCAGGGGACCCACACAGATACGCAGTATTTT
CDR3aa: CASSDSQGTHTDTQYF

v_gene: TRBV11-3
d_gene: TRBD2
abundance: .
j_gene: TRBJ2-3
len: 15
CDR3nt: TGTGCCAGCAGCTCGACTAGCGGGAGTACAGATACGCAGTATTTT
CDR3aa: CASSSTSGSTDTQYF

v_gene: TRBV19
d_gene: .
abundance: .
j_gene: TRBJ2-7
len: 14
CDR3nt: TGTGCCAGTAGTGGATCGACGGGCTCCTACGAGCAGTACTTC
CDR3aa: CASSGSTGSYEQYF

v_gene: TRBV6-1
d_gene: TRBD2
abundance: .
j_gene: TRBJ2-1
len: 12
CDR3nt: TGTGCCAGCAGTGGGACTAGCGGGAGCTTGTTCTTC
CDR3aa: CASSGTSGSLFF

v_gene: TRBV7-4
d_gene: .
abundance: .
j_gene: TRBJ2-7
len: 14
CDR3nt: TGTGCCAGCAGCTTAAAGGGGGGACAGCTAGAGCAGTACTTC
CDR3aa: CASSLKGGQLEQYF

v_gene: TRBV21-1
d_gene: .
abundance: .
j_gene: TRBJ2-1
len: 16
CDR3nt: TGTGCCAGCAGCAAGTTAGCGGGAGGCCGATACAATGAGCAGTTCTTC
CDR3aa: CASSKLAGGRYNEQFF

v_gene: TRBV19
d_gene: .
abundance: .
j_gene: TRBJ1-1
len: 13
CDR3nt: TGTGCCAGTAGTTTGACTTTGAACACTGAAGCTTTCTTT
CDR3aa: CASSLTLNTEAFF

v_gene: TRBV5-4
d_gene: .
abundance: once
j_gene: TRBJ2-7
len: 16
CDR3nt: TGTGCCAGCAGCCTTTCCCCTCTAGCGTCCTACTACGAGCAGTACTTC
CDR3aa: CASSLSPLASYYEQYF

v_gene: TRBV15
d_gene: .
abundance: .
j_gene: TRBJ1-1
len: 14
CDR3nt: TGTGCCACCAGCAGAGAGCCTATGAACACTGAAGCTTTCTTT
CDR3aa: CATSREPMNTEAFF

v_gene: TRBV15
d_gene: .
abundance: .
j_gene: TRBJ2-1
len: 11
CDR3nt: TGTGCCACCAGCAGAGGGTTGGCTCCGTTCTTC
CDR3aa: CATSRGLAPFF

v_gene: TRBV5-1
d_gene: TRBD1
abundance: .
j_gene: TRBJ2-1
len: 12
CDR3nt: TGCGCCAGCAGAAAGGGGGCCTATGAGCAGTTCTTC
CDR3aa: CASRKGAYEQFF

v_gene: TRBV19
d_gene: .
abundance: .
j_gene: TRBJ2-2
len: 14
CDR3nt: TGTGCCAGTAGTAACGGGGCGAACACCGGGGAGCTGTTTTTT
CDR3aa: CASSNGANTGELFF

v_gene: TRBV13
d_gene: .
abundance: .
j_gene: TRBJ2-7
len: 13
CDR3nt: TGTGCCAGCAGCCCTACCCCGACCTACGAGCAGTACTTC
CDR3aa: CASSPTPTYEQYF

v_gene: TRBV7-9
d_gene: TRBD2
abundance: .
j_gene: TRBJ2-2
len: 15
CDR3nt: TGTGCCAGCAGCCCCGGGACTAGTGTCACCGGGGAGCTGTTTTTT
CDR3aa: CASSPGTSVTGELFF